This T cell receptor (beta chain) was recorded in a study of T cells in Graves' hyperthyroidism and ophthalmopathy. Study outcomes and limitations: Ophthalmopathy onset followed model prediction by a median approximately six months. In blood, most of the thyroid clonotypes expanded above 0.001 were also present.

RNA transcripts served as the template for amplifying TCR beta CDR3 regions. HTBI primers were employed in a first-round RT-PCR of the TCR CDR3. TCRdb reanalysed the multiplex PCR reads using MiXCR and keeps one entry per CDR3 protein. Of about 37,000 distinct CDR3 sequences in the sample, roughly 52% were seen once. This clonotype was counted once. The antigen is not known. The authors took PBMCs from 10 ml fresh peripheral blood. Germline V gene data show CDR1 as DFQATT and CDR2 as SNEGSKA (reference sequence). V was pared by 6 bases and J by 10 bases, with 10 bases between. The CDR3 has 10 residues. The sequencing input was blood. The sequence came from a middle-aged man with Graves' ophthalmopathy. The gene calls are TRBV20-1 and TRBJ1-3; D unclear. The chain's CDR3 is CSATARTIYF. The CDR3, as DNA: TGCAGTGCCACAGCAAGGACCATATATTTT.